The clone carrying this T cell receptor beta chain was seen a few times. Its target is not known. With 5 bases removed from V and 4 bases from J, the gap between germline ends came to 11 bases. CDR3 size: 14 residues. An equimolar mix of two oligonucleotides served as the beta constant-region primer for TRBC1 and TRBC2. The ligated cDNA underwent four PCR rounds using SP2 and nested alpha and beta constant-region primers. TCRdb reprocessed the UMI-ligation and nested PCR reads with MiXCR, giving one entry per CDR3 protein. The repertoire holds roughly 92,000 distinct CDR3 sequences, with roughly 10% as singletons. This entry is derived from a study of naive and memory T cell subsets. Study-wide findings and caveats: No ground truth validated the naive and memory repertoire findings. Naive and memory subsets had different power law exponents for TCR abundance. Especially in CD8 cells, naive repertoires contained a few larger clonotypes, possibly CD45RA-re-expressing memory cells.

CD4+ T cell IFNgamma after overnight CMV lysate exposure gave donor CMV status. Sequential positive selection took CD4 T cells first, then CD8 T cells. The TCR originated in a human donor in good health. Sequenced sample: naive CD4+ T cells from blood. This rearrangement joins TRBV12-3 or TRBV12-4 to TRBJ2-2; D not certain. The CDR3 loop reads CASSGERITGELFF. The CDR3 coding sequence is TGTGCCAGCAGTGGGGAACGGATCACCGGGGAGCTGTTTTTT.